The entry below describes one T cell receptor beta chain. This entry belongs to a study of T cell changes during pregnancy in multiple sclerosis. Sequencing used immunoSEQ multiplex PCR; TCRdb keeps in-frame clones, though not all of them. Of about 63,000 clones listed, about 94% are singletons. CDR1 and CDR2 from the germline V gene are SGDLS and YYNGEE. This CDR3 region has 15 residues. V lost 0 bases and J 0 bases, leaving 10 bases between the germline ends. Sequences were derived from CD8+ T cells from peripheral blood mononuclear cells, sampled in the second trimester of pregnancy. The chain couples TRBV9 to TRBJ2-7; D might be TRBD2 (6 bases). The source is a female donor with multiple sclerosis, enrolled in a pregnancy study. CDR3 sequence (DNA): TGTGCCAGCAGCGTAGATGCAGCGGGCTCCTACGAGCAGTACTTC. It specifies CASSVDAAGSYEQYF.